These 3 T cell receptor beta chains were sequenced from one sample in a study of T cell repertoires in cytomegalovirus infection (dated by TCRdb to between 2018 and 2021). Sequencing was performed on an Illumina HiSeq 1500. TCRdb reran the public reads through fastp at Q25 and MiXCR, keeping productive beta chains. A single entry per CDR3 protein holds the most common genes and DNA from its merged rows. The sample records some 800,000 distinct CDR3 sequences, roughly 33% of which are singletons. Clones ranked in the top ten supply roughly 12% of the sample. No antigens are known for them. The treatment or condition label on this specimen signifies: in vitro stimulation with specific CMV peptide epitopes to enrich CMV-specific T cells. The sequences come from cultured CD8+ T cells from PBMCs, collected from culture after CMV antigen stimulation. These receptors were obtained from a human donor in good health (CMV status not recorded). Some clones in this sample may be carry-over from other donors' samples.

This clonotype was counted a few times. The chain couples TRBV15 to TRBJ2-7; TRBD1 aligns across 7 bases. The length of the CDR3 is 16 residues. V lost 1 base, J lost 2 bases, and 8 bases stayed unmatched. CDR1 LNHNV and CDR2 YYDKDF come from the germline V gene (reference sequence). DNA for the CDR3: TGTGCCACCAGCAGAGGAAGTGTGCAGGGGGCCTACGAGCAGTACTTC. Its protein product is CATSRGSVQGAYEQYF.

The chain links TRBV9 to TRBJ2-5; 7 bases are shared with TRBD2. The CDR3 runs 14 residues. Trimming at V came to 3 bases and at J to 4 bases, leaving 6 bases not matched to a gene. Germline-derived CDR1 and CDR2 are SGDLS and YYNGEE. The CDR3 bases are TGTGCCAGCAGCGCCGGAGGCGGGGGAGAGACCCAGTACTTC. Its translation is CASSAGGGGETQYF.

This clonotype appeared a single time. This chain connects TRBV28 to TRBJ2-7, with 8 bases identical to TRBD1. Germline assignment: CDR1 MDHEN and CDR2 SYDVKM. V trimming: 1 base; J trimming: 1 base; junction bases outside the gene matches: 6. The CDR3 totals 16 residues. The CDR3 DNA reads as TGTGCCAGCAGTTTATTCTCTACAGGGGGGTCCTACGAGCAGTACTTC. Translation: CASSLFSTGGSYEQYF.